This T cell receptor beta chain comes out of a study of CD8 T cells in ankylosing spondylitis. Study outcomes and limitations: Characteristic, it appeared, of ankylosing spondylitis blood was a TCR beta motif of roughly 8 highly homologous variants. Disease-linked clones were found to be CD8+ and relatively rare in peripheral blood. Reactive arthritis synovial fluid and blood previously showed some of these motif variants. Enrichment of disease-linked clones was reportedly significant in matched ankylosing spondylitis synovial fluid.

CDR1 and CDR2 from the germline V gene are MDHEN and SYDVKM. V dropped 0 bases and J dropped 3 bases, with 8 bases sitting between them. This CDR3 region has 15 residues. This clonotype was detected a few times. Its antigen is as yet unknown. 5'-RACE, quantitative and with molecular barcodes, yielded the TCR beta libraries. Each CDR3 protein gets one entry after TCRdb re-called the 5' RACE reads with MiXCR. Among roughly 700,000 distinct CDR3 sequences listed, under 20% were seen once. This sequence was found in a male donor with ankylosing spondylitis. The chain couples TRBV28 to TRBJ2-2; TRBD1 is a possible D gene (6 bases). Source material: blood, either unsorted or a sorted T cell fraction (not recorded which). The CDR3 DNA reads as TGTGCCAGCAGTTTATGGGACAGTCACACCGGGGAGCTGTTTTTT. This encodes CASSLWDSHTGELFF.